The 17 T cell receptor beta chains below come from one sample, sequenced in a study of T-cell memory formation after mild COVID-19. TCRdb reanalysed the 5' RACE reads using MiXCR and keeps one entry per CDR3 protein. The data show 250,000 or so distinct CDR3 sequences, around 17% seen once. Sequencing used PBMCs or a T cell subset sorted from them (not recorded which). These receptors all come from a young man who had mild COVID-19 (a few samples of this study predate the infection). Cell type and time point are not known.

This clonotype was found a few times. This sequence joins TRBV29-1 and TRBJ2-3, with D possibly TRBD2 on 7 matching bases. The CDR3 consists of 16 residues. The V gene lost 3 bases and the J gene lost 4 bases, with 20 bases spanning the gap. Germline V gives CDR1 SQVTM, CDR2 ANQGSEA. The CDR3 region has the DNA TGCAGCGTTGATTGGGGGGGCTCCCAGGAGGCAGATACGCAGTATTTT. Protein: CSVDWGGSQEADTQYF.

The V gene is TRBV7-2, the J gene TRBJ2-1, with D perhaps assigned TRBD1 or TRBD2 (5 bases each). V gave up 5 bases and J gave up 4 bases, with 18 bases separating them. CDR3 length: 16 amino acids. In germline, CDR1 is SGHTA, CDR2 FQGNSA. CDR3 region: CASSHSRDVGYNEQFF. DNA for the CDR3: TGTGCCAGCAGCCATAGCCGGGACGTAGGTTACAATGAGCAGTTCTTC.

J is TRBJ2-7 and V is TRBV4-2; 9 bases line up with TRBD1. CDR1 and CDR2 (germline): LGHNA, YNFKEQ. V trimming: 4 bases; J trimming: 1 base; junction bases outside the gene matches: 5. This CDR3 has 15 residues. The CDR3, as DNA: TGTGCCAGCAGCCGCGGACAGGGGAAATCCTACGAGCAGTACTTC. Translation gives CASSRGQGKSYEQYF.

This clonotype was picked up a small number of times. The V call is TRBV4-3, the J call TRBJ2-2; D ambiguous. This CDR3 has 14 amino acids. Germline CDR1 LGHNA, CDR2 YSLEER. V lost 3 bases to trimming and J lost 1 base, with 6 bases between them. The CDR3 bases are TGCGCCAGCAGCCACTCAGGGAACACCGGGGAGCTGTTTTTT. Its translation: CASSHSGNTGELFF.

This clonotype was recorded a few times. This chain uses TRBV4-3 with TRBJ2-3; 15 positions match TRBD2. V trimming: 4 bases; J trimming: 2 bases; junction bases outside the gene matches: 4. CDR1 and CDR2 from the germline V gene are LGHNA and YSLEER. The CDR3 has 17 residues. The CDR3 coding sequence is TGCGCCAGCAGCCCCGGACTAGCGGGGGGGGTCACAGATACGCAGTATTTT. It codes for CASSPGLAGGVTDTQYF.

In DNA form, the CDR3 reads TGTGCCACTCAACACTTTAGCGGGGGGGCTAGGTATGAGCAGTTCTTC. This codes for CATQHFSGGARYEQFF. The rearrangement joins TRBV2 to TRBJ2-1, with TRBD2 identical over 11 bases. This CDR3 is built from 16 residues. With 10 bases clipped from V and 8 bases from J, the junction kept 16 bases outside the gene matches. Germline-derived CDR1 and CDR2 are SNHLY and FYNNEI. The full variable domain, rest sourced from reference TRBV2 and TRBJ2-1, is EPEVTQTPSHQVTQMGQEVILRCVPISNHLYFYWYRQILGQKVEFLVSFYNNEISEKSEIFDDQFSVERPDGSNFTLKIRSTKLEDSAMYFCATQHFSGGARYEQFFGPGTRLTVL.

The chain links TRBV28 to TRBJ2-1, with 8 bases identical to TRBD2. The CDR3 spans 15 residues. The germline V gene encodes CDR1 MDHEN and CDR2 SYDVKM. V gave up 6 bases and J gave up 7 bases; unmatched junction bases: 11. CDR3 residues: CASSISGGLWNEQFF. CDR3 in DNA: TGTGCCAGCAGCATCAGCGGGGGCCTCTGGAATGAGCAGTTCTTC.

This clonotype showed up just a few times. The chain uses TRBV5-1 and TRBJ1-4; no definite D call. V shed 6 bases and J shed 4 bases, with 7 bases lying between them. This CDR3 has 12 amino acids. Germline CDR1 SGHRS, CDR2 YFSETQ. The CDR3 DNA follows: TGCGCCAGCAAACTTAATAATGAAAAACTGTTTTTT. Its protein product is CASKLNNEKLFF. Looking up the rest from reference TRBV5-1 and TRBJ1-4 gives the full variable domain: KAGVTQTPRYLIKTRGQQVTLSCSPISGHRSVSWYQQTPGQGLQFLFEYFSETQRNKGNFPGRFSGRQFSNSRSEMNVSTLELGDSALYLCASKLNNEKLFFGSGTQLSVL.

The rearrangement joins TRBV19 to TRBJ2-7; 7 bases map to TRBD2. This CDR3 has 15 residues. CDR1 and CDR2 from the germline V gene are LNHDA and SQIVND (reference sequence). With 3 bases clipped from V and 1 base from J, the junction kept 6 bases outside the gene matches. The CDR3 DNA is TGTGCCAGTAGTATCGCGGCGGGGGAGTCCTACGAGCAGTACTTC. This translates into CASSIAAGESYEQYF.

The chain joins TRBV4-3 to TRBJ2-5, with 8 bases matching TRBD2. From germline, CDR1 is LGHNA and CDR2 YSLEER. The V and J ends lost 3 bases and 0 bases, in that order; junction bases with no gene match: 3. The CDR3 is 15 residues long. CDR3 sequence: CASSHLSGNQETQYF. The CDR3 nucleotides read TGCGCCAGCAGCCACCTTAGCGGGAACCAAGAGACCCAGTACTTC.

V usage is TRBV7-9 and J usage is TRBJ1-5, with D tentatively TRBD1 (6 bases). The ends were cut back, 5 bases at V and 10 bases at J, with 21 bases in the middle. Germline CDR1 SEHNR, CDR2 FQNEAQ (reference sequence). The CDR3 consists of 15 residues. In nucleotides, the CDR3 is TGTGCCAGCAGCCCATCAGCAAACAGGGATGGTCCCCAGCATTTT. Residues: CASSPSANRDGPQHF. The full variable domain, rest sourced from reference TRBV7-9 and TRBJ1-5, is DTGVSQNPRHKITKRGQNVTFRCDPISEHNRLYWYRQTLGQGPEFLTYFQNEAQLEKSRLLSDRFSAERPKGSFSTLEIQRTEQGDSAMYLCASSPSANRDGPQHFGDGTRLSIL.

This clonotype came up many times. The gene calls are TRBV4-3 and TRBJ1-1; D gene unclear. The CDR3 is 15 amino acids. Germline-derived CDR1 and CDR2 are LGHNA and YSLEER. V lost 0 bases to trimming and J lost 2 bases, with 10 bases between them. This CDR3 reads CASSQEGLVNTEAFF. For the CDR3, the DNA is TGCGCCAGCAGCCAAGAGGGATTGGTCAACACTGAAGCTTTCTTT.

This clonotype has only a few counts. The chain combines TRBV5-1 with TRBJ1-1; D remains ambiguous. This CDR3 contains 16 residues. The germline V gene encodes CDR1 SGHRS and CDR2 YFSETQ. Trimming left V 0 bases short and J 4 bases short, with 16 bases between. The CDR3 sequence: CASSLAPNQPGTEAFF. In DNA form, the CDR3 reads TGCGCCAGCAGCTTGGCCCCCAACCAGCCGGGCACTGAAGCTTTCTTT.

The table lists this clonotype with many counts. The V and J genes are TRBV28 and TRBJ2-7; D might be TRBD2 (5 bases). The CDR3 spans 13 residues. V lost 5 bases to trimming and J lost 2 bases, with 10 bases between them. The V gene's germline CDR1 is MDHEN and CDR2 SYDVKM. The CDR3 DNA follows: TGTGCCAGCAGTCTAGGACTGCCCTACGAGCAGTACGTC. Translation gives CASSLGLPYEQYV.

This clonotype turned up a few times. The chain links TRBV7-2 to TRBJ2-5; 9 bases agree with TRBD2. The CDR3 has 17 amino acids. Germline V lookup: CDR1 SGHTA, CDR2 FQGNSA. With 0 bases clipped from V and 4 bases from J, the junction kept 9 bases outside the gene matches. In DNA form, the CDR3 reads TGTGCCAGCAGCTTAGCGCTAATAGCGGGGGTATCAGAGACCCAGTACTTC. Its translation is CASSLALIAGVSETQYF.

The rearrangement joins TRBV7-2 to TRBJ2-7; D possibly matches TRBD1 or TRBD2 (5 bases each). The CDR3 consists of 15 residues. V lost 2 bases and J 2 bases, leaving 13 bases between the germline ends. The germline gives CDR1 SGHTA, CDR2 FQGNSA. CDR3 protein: CASSLRRGPTYEQYV. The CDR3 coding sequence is TGTGCCAGCAGCTTACGAAGGGGACCGACCTACGAGCAGTACGTC.

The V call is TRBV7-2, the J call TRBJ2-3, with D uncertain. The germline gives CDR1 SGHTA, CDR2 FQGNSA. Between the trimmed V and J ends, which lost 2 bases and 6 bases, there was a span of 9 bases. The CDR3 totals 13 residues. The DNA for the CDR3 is TGTGCCAGCAGCTTAACCCCCTGGGATACGCAGTATTTT. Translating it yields CASSLTPWDTQYF.